Listed here is a single T cell receptor (beta chain). Original processing notes: Nucleated cell counts were estimated from reference gene primer amplification. Produced via immunoSEQ multiplex PCR; TCRdb's table is partial and in-frame only. D and trimming come from the DNA, and the V and J calls and clone size come from that table. The data contain around 130,000 clones, around four fifths of them seen just once; the ten biggest clones take up roughly 13%. These data originate in a study of blood T cell repertoires in COVID-19. Study information: T cells, B-cell-depleted T cells, or PBMCs supplied cDNA or gDNA.

The source material was peripheral blood. The receptor was isolated from a human donor in a cohort sampled during active COVID-19.

This chain's CDR3 is CASSTGLAGGGELFF. CDR3 bases: TGCGCCAGCTCTACGGGGCTAGCGGGGGGCGGGGAGCTGTTTTTT. V is TRBV5-1 and J is TRBJ2-2; 11 bases align to TRBD2. The CDR3 is 15 amino acids. From germline, CDR1 is SGHRS and CDR2 YFSETQ. Trimming at V came to 7 bases and at J to 7 bases, leaving 9 bases not matched to a gene.